This is a list of T cell receptor beta chains from one sample in a study of post-analysis software for immune sequencing data. TCRdb passed the PCR reads through MiXCR, listing each CDR3 protein once. Altogether roughly 620,000 distinct CDR3 sequences are present, roughly 40% being singletons, with the ten largest covering over 1.5%. The specimen sequenced was blood. The origin of the receptors is a girl aged 5 to 17 with multiple sclerosis. Both conserved end residues are part of each CDR3. Each record gives: CDR3 protein, V gene, J gene.

CDR3 protein: CASSPGQVLTDTQYF
V gene: TRBV18
J gene: TRBJ2-3

CDR3 protein: CASSQVAGLIYNEQFF
V gene: TRBV12-3/TRBV12-4
J gene: TRBJ2-1

CDR3 protein: CASSQDLDRGNQPQHF
V gene: TRBV4-2
J gene: TRBJ1-5

CDR3 protein: CASSSSQGFTDTQYF
V gene: TRBV7-2
J gene: TRBJ2-3

CDR3 protein: CASRGDFRVNEQFF
V gene: TRBV7-8
J gene: TRBJ2-1

CDR3 protein: CASSGGRARYGYTF
V gene: TRBV19
J gene: TRBJ1-2

CDR3 protein: CSVFPWNTEAFF
V gene: TRBV29-1
J gene: TRBJ1-1

CDR3 protein: CASSLVAGLPPADMQYF
V gene: TRBV7-2
J gene: TRBJ2-3

CDR3 protein: CASSYSATNEKRFF
V gene: TRBV12-3/TRBV12-4
J gene: TRBJ1-4

CDR3 protein: CASSPARVRDTQYF
V gene: TRBV4-1
J gene: TRBJ2-3

CDR3 protein: CASSSGWGSSSYGYTF
V gene: TRBV7-8
J gene: TRBJ1-2

CDR3 protein: CASSDWGFYGGYTF
V gene: TRBV12-3/TRBV12-4
J gene: TRBJ1-2

CDR3 protein: CSVGSIHTGELFF
V gene: TRBV29-1
J gene: TRBJ2-2

CDR3 protein: CASGLIGGGEQYF
V gene: TRBV12-3/TRBV12-4
J gene: TRBJ2-7

CDR3 protein: CSARARSLGSDGYTF
V gene: TRBV20-1
J gene: TRBJ1-2

CDR3 protein: CASSPPDSTEAFF
V gene: TRBV11-3
J gene: TRBJ1-1

CDR3 protein: CASSADPRGLTEAFF
V gene: TRBV9
J gene: TRBJ1-1

CDR3 protein: CASSSVQGAEYGYTF
V gene: TRBV6-5
J gene: TRBJ1-2

CDR3 protein: CASSQDESYYGYTF
V gene: TRBV4-2
J gene: TRBJ1-2

CDR3 protein: CASSSRLAELAWETQYF
V gene: TRBV12-3/TRBV12-4
J gene: .

CDR3 protein: CASSFGLAHSNEQFF
V gene: TRBV12-3/TRBV12-4
J gene: TRBJ2-1

CDR3 protein: CSASGLDRGGPEAFF
V gene: TRBV20-1
J gene: TRBJ1-1

CDR3 protein: CASSDGGRGADTQYF
V gene: TRBV6-4
J gene: TRBJ2-3

CDR3 protein: CASSPGAGRNQPQHF
V gene: TRBV7-8
J gene: TRBJ1-5

CDR3 protein: CASSLRGGGETQYF
V gene: TRBV7-7
J gene: TRBJ2-5

CDR3 protein: CASSLGYGQFF
V gene: TRBV7-9
J gene: TRBJ2-1

CDR3 protein: CASSDPRGMNTEAFF
V gene: TRBV2
J gene: TRBJ1-1

CDR3 protein: CASSPYNRPISSYEQYF
V gene: TRBV7-8
J gene: TRBJ2-7

CDR3 protein: CASSLVGGTYNSPLHF
V gene: TRBV4-1
J gene: TRBJ1-6

CDR3 protein: CASSFVGTGELFF
V gene: TRBV12-3/TRBV12-4
J gene: TRBJ2-2

CDR3 protein: CASSLQQGANYGYTF
V gene: TRBV12-3/TRBV12-4
J gene: TRBJ1-2

CDR3 protein: CASRPPGTGGAIRSGYTF
V gene: TRBV27
J gene: TRBJ1-2

CDR3 protein: CASSHRQGRDEKLFF
V gene: TRBV5-1
J gene: TRBJ1-4

CDR3 protein: CASSFNRDRAFF
V gene: TRBV7-2
J gene: TRBJ1-1

CDR3 protein: CAISGIGGGGLGANVLTF
V gene: TRBV10-3
J gene: TRBJ2-6

CDR3 protein: CAISEPDGGRPDTQYF
V gene: TRBV10-3
J gene: TRBJ2-3

CDR3 protein: CASSQEYGEGGNIQYF
V gene: TRBV4-1
J gene: TRBJ2-4

CDR3 protein: CASRARRGREETQYF
V gene: TRBV10-2
J gene: TRBJ2-5

CDR3 protein: CASRGTGRSDEQFF
V gene: TRBV3-1
J gene: TRBJ2-1

CDR3 protein: CASSLTGTGGSPLHF
V gene: TRBV12-3/TRBV12-4
J gene: TRBJ1-6

CDR3 protein: CATSRRTAPETQYF
V gene: TRBV15
J gene: TRBJ2-5

CDR3 protein: CASSLSFGQVGNIQYF
V gene: TRBV7-2
J gene: TRBJ2-4

CDR3 protein: CASSSRVASGGTDTQYF
V gene: TRBV7-9
J gene: TRBJ2-3

CDR3 protein: CASSEKQGTPYEQYF
V gene: TRBV7-2
J gene: TRBJ2-7

CDR3 protein: CATSDTQRTTDTQYF
V gene: TRBV24-1
J gene: TRBJ2-3

CDR3 protein: CASRSTSGGDEQYF
V gene: TRBV3-1
J gene: TRBJ2-7

CDR3 protein: CASGLEKTQYF
V gene: TRBV12-5
J gene: .

CDR3 protein: CASRSRASSYEQYF
V gene: TRBV12-3/TRBV12-4
J gene: TRBJ2-7

CDR3 protein: CASSLSGPLASPAPTQYF
V gene: TRBV27
J gene: TRBJ2-3

CDR3 protein: CSVQSGQGAYEQYF
V gene: TRBV29-1
J gene: TRBJ2-7

CDR3 protein: CASRTTGKGYTF
V gene: TRBV6-5
J gene: TRBJ1-2

CDR3 protein: CASSPIAGENYEQYF
V gene: TRBV5-1
J gene: TRBJ2-7

CDR3 protein: CASSLGGAYYGYTF
V gene: TRBV27
J gene: TRBJ1-2

CDR3 protein: CASSLTSGSPYPEQFF
V gene: TRBV12-3/TRBV12-4
J gene: TRBJ2-1

CDR3 protein: CASSLAALGGGPDTEAFF
V gene: TRBV7-9
J gene: TRBJ1-1

CDR3 protein: CASSKGQGNQPQHF
V gene: TRBV12-3/TRBV12-4
J gene: TRBJ1-5

CDR3 protein: CASGQSLPREQYF
V gene: TRBV6-1
J gene: TRBJ2-7